A selection of T cell receptor beta chains follows, all from one sample in a study of blood T cell repertoires in COVID-19. The table came from immunoSEQ multiplex PCR; TCRdb's copy has only in-frame clones and leaves some out. The profile shows tens of thousands of clones, 80% of them singletons. The sample comprised peripheral blood. The receptors here all came from a woman older than 75 with active or convalescent COVID-19. CDR3s leave out the opening cysteine and the closing phenylalanine or tryptophan. Fields, in order: CDR3 protein, D gene, V gene, CDR3 length, J gene. A D gene is named only where the DNA matches it firmly.

ASRTSGSDTQY TRBD2 TRBV6-6 11 TRBJ2-3
ASSISVTGQGYEQY TRBD1 TRBV19 14 TRBJ2-7
ASSFVPGGVPGAYT . TRBV28 14 TRBJ1-2
ASSYGQGASSPLH TRBD1 TRBV6-2/TRBV6-3 13 TRBJ1-6
ASSFIAGQETQY TRBD2 TRBV7-9 12 TRBJ2-5
ASSLNRGQGGYT TRBD1 TRBV5-5 12 TRBJ1-2
RPRQGRSYEQY . TRBV29-1 11 TRBJ2-7
ASSWRDGSYGYT . TRBV5-4 12 TRBJ1-2
ASSVTGGPQETQY . TRBV9 13 TRBJ2-5
ASSQGKGTTIYEQY TRBD2 TRBV14 14 TRBJ2-7
ASSYSGAGLNTGELF . TRBV6-2/TRBV6-3 15 TRBJ2-2
ASSQDSGQGLGEQY TRBD1 TRBV4-3 14 TRBJ2-7
ASSLWDRGGNTIY TRBD1 TRBV9 13 TRBJ1-3
ASSFRPTEDTQY . TRBV7-2 12 TRBJ2-3
ASSQDPERNQPQH . TRBV4-3 13 TRBJ1-5
ASSFYRGLRGYT TRBD1 TRBV28 12 TRBJ1-2
ATNTGLNSPLH . TRBV3-1/TRBV3-2 11 TRBJ1-6